One sample yielded the 28 T cell receptor beta chains listed below, sequenced in a study of T-cell memory formation after mild COVID-19. TCRdb processed the 5' RACE reads anew with MiXCR; each CDR3 protein has one entry. Here the sample spans about 350,000 distinct CDR3 sequences, around 15% being singletons. The material sequenced was PBMCs or a T cell subset sorted from them (not recorded which). Every receptor here comes from a man between 18 and 29 years old who had mild COVID-19 (a few samples of this study predate the infection). Cell type and time point are not known.

CDR3 nucleotides: TGTGCCAGCAGTGAATCACAGGGAATTAATTCACCCCTCCACTTT. Translation gives CASSESQGINSPLHF. The chain has TRBV6-1 and TRBJ1-6; tentative D call: TRBD1 (6 bases). The CDR3 runs 15 residues. V lost 2 bases to trimming and J lost 6 bases, with 11 bases between them. Germline values: CDR1 MNHNS, CDR2 SASEGT.

This clonotype has a count of ten or more. V is TRBV27 and J is TRBJ2-4; D not certain. The V and J ends lost 6 bases and 6 bases respectively, with 15 bases between them. Germline assignment: CDR1 MNHEY and CDR2 SMNVEV (reference sequence). This CDR3 comprises 14 residues. Here the CDR3 reads CASSYGPTPNIQYF. The CDR3 nucleotides are TGTGCCAGCAGCTACGGACCGACGCCAAACATTCAGTACTTC.

The CDR3 spells CASSRGESSYEQYV. DNA for the CDR3: TGTGCCAGCAGCCGGGGGGAAAGCTCCTACGAGCAGTACGTC. J is TRBJ2-7 and V is TRBV4-2; D is possibly TRBD2 (6 bases). Germline CDR1 reads LGHNA; CDR2 reads YNFKEQ. CDR3 length: 14 amino acids. The V end lost 4 bases, the J end lost 0 bases, and 10 bases lay between the germline ends.

There are a few counts of this clonotype. The rearrangement links TRBV5-5 to TRBJ2-7; D gene unclear. The V gene lost 4 bases and the J gene lost 8 bases, with 13 bases spanning the gap. This CDR3 contains 12 residues. The germline gives CDR1 SGHKS, CDR2 YYEKEE (reference sequence). The CDR3, as DNA: TGTGCCAGCAGCCCGTCCGGGCCCCAGCAGTACTTC. Translation gives CASSPSGPQQYF.

The chain has TRBV3-1 and TRBJ2-3, with TRBD2 identical over 7 bases. The trim removed 6 bases at V and 2 bases at J, leaving 5 bases unmatched. This CDR3 has 14 amino acids. The germline gives CDR1 LGHDT, CDR2 YNNKEL (reference sequence). In DNA, the CDR3 is TGTGCCAGCAGGAAAGCGGGACCCACAGATACGCAGTATTTT. Its protein is CASRKAGPTDTQYF.

The sample holds a few counts of this clonotype. The CDR3 loop is CAISVAGYGYTF. In DNA form, the CDR3 reads TGTGCCATCAGTGTCGCAGGGTATGGCTACACCTTC. This chain links TRBV10-3 with TRBJ1-2; maybe TRBD1 (5 bases). V was clipped by 4 bases and J by 5 bases, with 8 bases between them. The CDR3 is 12 amino acids. Germline values: CDR1 ENHRY, CDR2 SYGVKD.

This clonotype came up a few times. The chain joins TRBV3-1 to TRBJ1-2, with D unresolved. Germline CDR1 is LGHDT and CDR2 is YNNKEL (reference sequence). The CDR3 runs to 14 residues. Trimming took off 3 bases at V and 4 bases at J, with 12 bases between the two ends. The CDR3 sequence is CASSQGISFYGYTF. The CDR3 nucleotides read TGTGCCAGCAGCCAGGGAATTTCATTCTATGGCTACACCTTC.

The sample holds a few counts of this clonotype. The V gene is TRBV10-1, the J gene TRBJ2-3, with a possible D match to TRBD1 (6 bases). Trimming pared 0 bases from V and 6 bases from J, leaving 10 bases between. The CDR3 is 14 amino acids. CDR1 WNHNN and CDR2 SYGVQD come from the germline V gene (reference sequence). CDR3 in amino acids: CASSESYRVDTQYF. CDR3 in DNA: TGCGCCAGCAGTGAGTCTTACAGGGTCGATACGCAGTATTTT.

In its sample, this clonotype was seen a few times. The chain combines TRBV6-2 or TRBV6-3 with TRBJ1-5; D ambiguous. Germline V gene data show CDR1 as MNHEY and CDR2 as SVGEGT. This CDR3 contains 13 residues. Trimming cost V 6 bases and J 11 bases, with 17 bases left between them. In DNA form, the CDR3 reads TGTGCCAGCAGCTCCGGCAGCTGGTCGGCCCAGCATTTT. Translation gives CASSSGSWSAQHF.

This clonotype was seen a few times. The J gene is TRBJ2-5, the V gene TRBV12-3 or TRBV12-4; D is possibly TRBD1 or TRBD2 (5 bases each). V was trimmed by 6 bases and J by 2 bases, leaving 19 bases between them. This CDR3 has 16 amino acids. CDR3 nucleotide sequence: TGTGCCAGCAGACGAACCCGGGACGCCCTACAAGAGACCCAGTACTTC. Translated, it gives CASRRTRDALQETQYF.

This rearrangement joins TRBV11-1 to TRBJ2-1; TRBD2 matches at 10 bases. The V segment lost 5 bases and the J segment 7 bases; nucleotides outside the gene matches: 8. This CDR3 region has 15 residues. From germline, CDR1 is SGHAT and CDR2 FQDESV (reference sequence). CDR3 sequence (DNA): TGTGCCAGCAGCCCCCGACTAGCGGGTATAAATGAGCAGTTCTTC. This gives the protein CASSPRLAGINEQFF.

This clonotype showed up many times. The chain recombines TRBV5-5 with TRBJ2-1, with D possibly TRBD1 on 6 matching bases. This CDR3 has 13 amino acids. Trimming took off 2 bases at V and 11 bases at J, with 14 bases between the two ends. The germline V gene encodes CDR1 SGHKS and CDR2 YYEKEE (reference sequence). This CDR3 reads CASSLGTPSKQFF. The DNA of the CDR3 is TGTGCCAGCAGCTTAGGGACACCTTCCAAGCAGTTCTTC. Full variable domain (rest looked up from reference TRBV5-5 and TRBJ2-1): DAGVTQSPTHLIKTRGQQVTLRCSPISGHKSVSWYQQVLGQGPQFIFQYYEKEERGRGNFPDRFSARQFPNYSSELNVNALLLGDSALYLCASSLGTPSKQFFGPGTRLTVL.

This clonotype has more than one count but fewer than ten. The V gene is TRBV5-6, the J gene TRBJ2-6; D is uncertain. CDR1 is SGHDT, CDR2 YYEEEE, per germline. Trimming stripped 0 bases from V and 1 base from J, with 8 bases between. This CDR3 is 16 amino acids long. CDR3: CASSLGPPSGANVLTF. In DNA, the CDR3 is TGTGCCAGCAGCTTGGGGCCACCTTCTGGGGCCAACGTCCTGACTTTC.

The genes are TRBV6-2 or TRBV6-3 and TRBJ2-7; 11 bases align to TRBD1. The ends lost 4 bases at V and 5 bases at J; junction bases unmatched: 10. The CDR3 runs to 16 residues. Germline V gene data show CDR1 as MNHEY and CDR2 as SVGEGT. The CDR3 region is CASSSEGRTGGNEQYF. CDR3 sequence (DNA): TGTGCCAGCAGTTCCGAAGGCAGGACAGGGGGCAACGAGCAGTACTTC.

This clonotype was seen ten or more times. J is TRBJ2-2 and V is TRBV12-3 or TRBV12-4, with D unresolved. The ends were cut back, 3 bases at V and 1 base at J, with 6 bases in the middle. The CDR3 contains 14 residues. The CDR3 spells CASSLRLNTGELFF. In nucleotides, the CDR3 is TGTGCCAGCAGTTTGCGGCTGAACACCGGGGAGCTGTTTTTT.

The rearrangement links TRBV6-5 to TRBJ2-3; 16 nucleotides line up with TRBD2. Germline V CDR1 and CDR2: MNHEY, SVGAGI. CDR3 length: 17 amino acids. V gave up 6 bases and J gave up 6 bases; unmatched junction bases: 9. CDR3 region: CASRSRGLAGGRDTQYF. For the CDR3, the DNA is TGTGCCAGCAGGTCCCGGGGACTAGCGGGGGGGAGGGATACGCAGTATTTT.

This clonotype was observed a few times. The V call is TRBV7-9, the J call TRBJ2-2, with 12 bases fitting TRBD2. V gave up 4 bases and J gave up 2 bases; unmatched junction bases: 2. The CDR3 loop spans 16 amino acids. In germline, CDR1 is SEHNR, CDR2 FQNEAQ (reference sequence). This CDR3 reads CASSSTSGGNTGELFF. The CDR3 DNA reads as TGTGCCAGCAGCTCGACTAGCGGGGGTAACACCGGGGAGCTGTTTTTT.

The table lists this clonotype with a few counts. The V and J genes are TRBV7-3 and TRBJ2-1, with 7 bases lining up with TRBD1. With V trimmed by 3 bases and J by 7 bases, 6 bases remained unmatched. This CDR3 has 14 residues. CDR1 and CDR2 from the germline V gene are SGHTA and FQGTGA. Here the CDR3 reads CASSLTGKRNEQFF. The CDR3 DNA reads TGTGCCAGCAGCTTGACAGGGAAGAGGAATGAGCAGTTCTTC.

This sequence joins TRBV7-6 and TRBJ1-2, with a tentative D call TRBD1 (6 bases). V lost 3 bases and J lost 4, with 15 bases in between. The CDR3 is made up of 15 amino acids. Germline V gene lookup returns CDR1 SGHVS and CDR2 FNYEAQ. The chain's CDR3 is CASSFGGTRPYGYTF. The CDR3 bases are TGTGCCAGCAGCTTCGGGGGCACTCGACCCTATGGCTACACCTTC.

The chain employs TRBV7-9 and TRBJ2-2; 8 nucleotides match TRBD2. This CDR3 comprises 17 residues. Trimming at V came to 4 bases and at J to 7 bases, leaving 14 bases not matched to a gene. The germline gives CDR1 SEHNR, CDR2 FQNEAQ (reference sequence). The chain's CDR3 is CASSSPLGGALGGELFF. DNA of the CDR3: TGTGCCAGCAGCTCACCCCTCGGGGGGGCCCTTGGCGGGGAGCTGTTTTTT.

The chain recombines TRBV30 with TRBJ2-7, with unresolved D. The CDR3 has 14 residues. V lost 5 bases, J lost 0 bases, and 14 bases lay in between. Germline CDR1 GTSNPN, CDR2 SVGIG (reference sequence). As DNA, the CDR3 is TGTGCCTGGGACGACTGGGCCTCCTCCTACGAGCAGTACTTC. Amino acid sequence: CAWDDWASSYEQYF.

This clonotype showed up just once. The chain recombines TRBV7-3 with TRBJ2-3, with 10 bases identical to TRBD1. This CDR3 spans 15 amino acids. CDR1 SGHTA and CDR2 FQGTGA come from the germline V gene. J lost 3 bases, V lost 5 bases, and 5 bases had no gene match. This CDR3 reads CASSGPGQGTDTQYF. In nucleotides, the CDR3 is TGTGCCAGCAGCGGACCGGGACAGGGGACAGATACGCAGTATTTT. Complete variable domain (other parts from reference TRBV7-3 and TRBJ2-3): GAGVSQTPSNKVTEKGKYVELRCDPISGHTALYWYRQSLGQGPEFLIYFQGTGAADDSGLPNDRFFAVRPEGSVSTLKIQRTERGDSAVYLCASSGPGQGTDTQYFGPGTRLTVL.

This clonotype has just a few counts. The J gene is TRBJ2-5, the V gene TRBV6-2 or TRBV6-3, with D unclear. The germline V and J ends were trimmed by 6 bases and 5 bases, with 13 bases remaining between them. CDR3 length: 13 residues. Germline loops: CDR1 MNHEY, CDR2 SVGEGT. This CDR3 reads CASRPPSVETQYF. The CDR3 DNA reads as TGTGCCAGCAGGCCGCCCTCCGTGGAGACCCAGTACTTC.

In its sample, this clonotype was seen once. The chain couples TRBV24-1 to TRBJ1-1; 7 bases are a match to TRBD1. After removal of 2 bases from V and 11 bases from J, the junction contained 16 bases not matched to a gene. CDR1 is KGHDR and CDR2 is SFDVKD in the germline V gene. The CDR3 is 16 residues long. In DNA, the CDR3 is TGTGCCACCAGTGATTGGTCCGGTGGACAGGAGGGGAAGGCTTTCTTT. It encodes CATSDWSGGQEGKAFF.

This clonotype turned up a few times. The V call is TRBV7-6, the J call TRBJ2-5; the D call may be TRBD1 or TRBD2 (5 bases each). V gave up 2 bases and J gave up 0 bases, with 16 bases separating them. In germline, CDR1 is SGHVS, CDR2 FNYEAQ. The CDR3 sequence is 17 residues long. CDR3 in DNA: TGTGCCAGCAGCTTATTTGCCCAGTGGGGGTACCAAGAGACCCAGTACTTC. It is translated as CASSLFAQWGYQETQYF.

This clonotype was detected a few times. The chain links TRBV4-1 to TRBJ2-1, with D perhaps TRBD2 (5 bases). Trimming took off 3 bases at V and 7 bases at J, with 10 bases between the two ends. The CDR3 sequence is 13 residues long. Per germline, CDR1 MGHRA and CDR2 YSYEKL. The CDR3 nucleotides are TGCGCCAGCAGCCACTTCGGGGTGAATGAGCAGTTCTTC. This gives the protein CASSHFGVNEQFF.

This clonotype was found a few times. This rearrangement joins TRBV2 to TRBJ2-1; D gene uncertain. CDR3 length: 14 residues. Per the germline V gene, CDR1 is SNHLY and CDR2 is FYNNEI. The ends were cut back, 2 bases at V and 8 bases at J, with 13 bases in the middle. The chain's CDR3 is CASSEQTTNYEQFF. The CDR3 DNA follows: TGTGCCAGCAGTGAACAGACCACTAATTATGAGCAGTTCTTC.

This chain joins TRBV12-3 or TRBV12-4 and TRBJ2-1; TRBD2 aligns across 9 bases. This CDR3 is 15 amino acids long. V lost 4 bases to trimming and J lost 8 bases; unmatched junction nucleotides: 9. Written as DNA, the CDR3 is TGTGCCAGCAGTTCCGGCGGGGGGGCCAAGGATGAGCAGTTCTTC. Translation gives CASSSGGGAKDEQFF.